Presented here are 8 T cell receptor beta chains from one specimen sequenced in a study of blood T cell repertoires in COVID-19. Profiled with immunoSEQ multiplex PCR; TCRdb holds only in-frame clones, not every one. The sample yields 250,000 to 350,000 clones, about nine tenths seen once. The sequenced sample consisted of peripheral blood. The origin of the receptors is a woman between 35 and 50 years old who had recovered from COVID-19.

In DNA form, the CDR3 reads TGTGCCAGCAGGGGTTCAGCGGGAGAACATGAGCAGTTCTTC. Translating it yields CASRGSAGEHEQFF. This sequence joins TRBV6-5 and TRBJ2-1; 8 bases fit TRBD2. This CDR3 is built from 14 residues. The germline V gene encodes CDR1 MNHEY and CDR2 SVGAGI. The V segment lost 6 bases and the J segment 8 bases; nucleotides outside the gene matches: 9.

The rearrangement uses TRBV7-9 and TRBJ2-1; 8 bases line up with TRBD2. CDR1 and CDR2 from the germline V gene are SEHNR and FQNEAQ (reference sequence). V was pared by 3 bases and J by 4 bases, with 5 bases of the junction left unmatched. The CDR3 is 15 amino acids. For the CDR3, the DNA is TGTGCCAGCAGCTTCGGACTAGCTACTTACAATGAGCAGTTCTTC. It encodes CASSFGLATYNEQFF.

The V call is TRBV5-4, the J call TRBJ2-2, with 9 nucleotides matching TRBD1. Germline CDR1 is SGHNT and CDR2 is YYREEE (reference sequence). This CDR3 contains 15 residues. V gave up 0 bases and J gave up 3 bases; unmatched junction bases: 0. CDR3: CASSLGTGDTGELFF. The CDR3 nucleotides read TGTGCCAGCAGCTTGGGGACAGGGGACACCGGGGAGCTGTTTTTT.

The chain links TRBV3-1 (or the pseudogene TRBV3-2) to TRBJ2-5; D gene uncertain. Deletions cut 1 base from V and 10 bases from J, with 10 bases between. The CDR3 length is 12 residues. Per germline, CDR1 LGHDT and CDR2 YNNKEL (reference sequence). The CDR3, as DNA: TGTGCCAGCAGCCAAGTGGTTAGTGGCCAGTACTTC. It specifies CASSQVVSGQYF.

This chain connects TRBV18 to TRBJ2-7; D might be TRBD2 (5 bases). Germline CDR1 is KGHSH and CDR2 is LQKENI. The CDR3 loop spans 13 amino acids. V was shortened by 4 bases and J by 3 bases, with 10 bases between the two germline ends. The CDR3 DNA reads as TGTGCCAGCTCACGAGCCGGGGACTACGAGCAGTACTTC. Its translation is CASSRAGDYEQYF.

The CDR3 region has the DNA TGTGCCAGCGGAACCCGACGCGGGAGGCCTTACACAGATACGCAGTATTTT. This translates into CASGTRRGRPYTDTQYF. The chain recombines TRBV2 with TRBJ2-3, with 8 positions matching TRBD2. The CDR3 loop spans 17 amino acids. Trimming cost V 8 bases and J 2 bases; bases outside gene matches: 15. Germline CDR1 reads SNHLY; CDR2 reads FYNNEI.

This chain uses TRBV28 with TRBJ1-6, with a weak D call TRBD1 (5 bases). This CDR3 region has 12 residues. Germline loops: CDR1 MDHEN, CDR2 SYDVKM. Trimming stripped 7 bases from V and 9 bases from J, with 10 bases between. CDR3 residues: CASTGGGSPLHF. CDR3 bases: TGTGCCAGCACCGGGGGAGGTTCACCCCTCCACTTT. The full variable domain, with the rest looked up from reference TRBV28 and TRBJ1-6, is DVKVTQSSRYLVKRTGEKVFLECVQDMDHENMFWYRQDPGLGLRLIYFSYDVKMKEKGDIPEGYSVSREKKERFSLILESASTNQTSMYLCASTGGGSPLHFGNGTRLTVT.

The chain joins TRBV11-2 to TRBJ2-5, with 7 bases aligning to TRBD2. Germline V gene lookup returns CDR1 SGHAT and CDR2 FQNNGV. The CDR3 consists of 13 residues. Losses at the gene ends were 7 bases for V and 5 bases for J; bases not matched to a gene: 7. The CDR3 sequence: CASKPGGVETQYF. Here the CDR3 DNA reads TGTGCCAGCAAGCCGGGAGGTGTGGAGACCCAGTACTTC.